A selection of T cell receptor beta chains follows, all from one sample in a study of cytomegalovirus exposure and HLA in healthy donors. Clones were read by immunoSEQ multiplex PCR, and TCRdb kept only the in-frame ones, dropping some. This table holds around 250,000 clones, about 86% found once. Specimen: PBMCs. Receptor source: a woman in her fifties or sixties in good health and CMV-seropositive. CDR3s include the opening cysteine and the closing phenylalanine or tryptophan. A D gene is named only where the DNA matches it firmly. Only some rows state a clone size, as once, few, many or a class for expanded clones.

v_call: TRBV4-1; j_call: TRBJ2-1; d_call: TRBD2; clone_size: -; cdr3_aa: CASSQSGTRSLSYNEQFF; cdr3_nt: TGCGCCAGCAGCCAATCCGGGACTAGGAGCCTCTCCTACAATGAGCAGTTCTTC
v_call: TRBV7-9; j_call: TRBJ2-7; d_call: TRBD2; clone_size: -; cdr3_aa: CSSSLRFSGDYEQYF; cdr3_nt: TGTTCCAGCAGCTTAAGATTTAGCGGGGATTACGAGCAGTACTTC
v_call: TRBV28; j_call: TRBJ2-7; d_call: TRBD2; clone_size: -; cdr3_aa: CAVGGTPGTSGSYEQYF; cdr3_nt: TGTGCCGTTGGGGGGACTCCTGGGACTAGCGGTTCCTACGAGCAGTACTTC
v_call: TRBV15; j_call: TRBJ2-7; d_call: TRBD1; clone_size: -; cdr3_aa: CATSKKDRVVDEQYF; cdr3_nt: TGTGCCACCAGCAAAAAAGACAGGGTTGTCGACGAGCAGTACTTC
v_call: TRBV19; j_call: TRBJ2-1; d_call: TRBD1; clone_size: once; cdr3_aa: CASMRGSGQGANEQFF; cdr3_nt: TGTGCCAGTATGAGGGGTTCGGGACAGGGGGCGAATGAGCAGTTCTTC
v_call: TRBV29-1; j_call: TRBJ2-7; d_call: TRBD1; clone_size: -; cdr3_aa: CSAEDRAYEQYF; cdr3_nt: TGCAGCGCAGAGGACAGGGCCTACGAGCAGTACTTC
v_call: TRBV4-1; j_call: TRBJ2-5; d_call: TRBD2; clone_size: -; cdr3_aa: CASSQGHLAGPTRETQYF; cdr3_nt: TGCGCCAGCAGCCAAGGACACCTAGCGGGTCCCACGAGGGAGACCCAGTACTTC
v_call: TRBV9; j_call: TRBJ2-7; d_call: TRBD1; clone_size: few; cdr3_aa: CASSSGTGGRYEQYF; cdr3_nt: TGTGCCAGCAGCTCGGGGACAGGGGGCAGGTACGAGCAGTACTTC
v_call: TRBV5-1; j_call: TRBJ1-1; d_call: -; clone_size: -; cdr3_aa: CASSLQGGDTEAFF; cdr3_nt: TGCGCCAGCAGCTTACAGGGTGGGGACACTGAAGCTTTCTTT
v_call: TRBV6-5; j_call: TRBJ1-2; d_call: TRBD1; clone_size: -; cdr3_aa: CASSYLTGAGYTF; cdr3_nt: TGTGCCAGCAGTTACCTGACAGGGGCTGGCTACACCTTC
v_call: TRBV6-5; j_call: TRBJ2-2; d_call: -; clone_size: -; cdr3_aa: CASRYAGAQGGGELFF; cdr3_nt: TGTGCCAGCAGATACGCGGGGGCTCAGGGTGGCGGGGAGCTGTTTTTT
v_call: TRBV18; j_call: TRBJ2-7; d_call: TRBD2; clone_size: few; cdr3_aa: CASSPPGASGKYEQYF; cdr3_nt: TGTGCCAGCTCACCACCTGGGGCTAGCGGTAAATACGAGCAGTACTTC
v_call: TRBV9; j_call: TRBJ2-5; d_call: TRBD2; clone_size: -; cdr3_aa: CASSVETSGRETQYF; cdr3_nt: TGTGCCAGCAGCGTAGAAACTAGCGGGAGGGAGACCCAGTACTTC
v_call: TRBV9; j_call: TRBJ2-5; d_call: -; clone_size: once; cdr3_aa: CASSKTGRETQYF; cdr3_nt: TGTGCCAGCAGCAAGACAGGGAGGGAGACCCAGTACTTC
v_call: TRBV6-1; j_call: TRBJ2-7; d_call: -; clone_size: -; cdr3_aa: CASSRESSYEQYF; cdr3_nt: TGTGCCAGTTCACGGGAGAGCTCCTACGAGCAGTACTTC
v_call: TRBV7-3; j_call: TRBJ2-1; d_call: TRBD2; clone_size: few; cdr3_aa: CASSRGTSGYNEQFF; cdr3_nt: TGTGCCAGCAGCCGAGGGACTAGCGGTTACAATGAGCAGTTCTTC
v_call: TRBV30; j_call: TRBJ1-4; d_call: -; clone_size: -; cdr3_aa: CAWRGGAGATNEKLFF; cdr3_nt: TGTGCCTGGAGGGGTGGGGCAGGAGCAACTAATGAAAAACTGTTTTTT
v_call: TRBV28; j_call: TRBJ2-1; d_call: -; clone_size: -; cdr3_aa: CASSLAQGIGAQFF; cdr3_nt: TGTGCCAGCAGTTTAGCCCAGGGGATCGGAGCGCAGTTCTTC
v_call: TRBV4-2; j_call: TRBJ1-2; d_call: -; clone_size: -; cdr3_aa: CASSQYDRLKDGYTF; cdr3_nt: TGTGCCAGCAGCCAATACGACCGACTGAAGGATGGCTACACCTTC
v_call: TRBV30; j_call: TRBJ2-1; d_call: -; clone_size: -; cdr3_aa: CAYLGGESYNEQFF; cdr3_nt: TGTGCCTACTTAGGCGGGGAATCATACAATGAGCAGTTCTTC
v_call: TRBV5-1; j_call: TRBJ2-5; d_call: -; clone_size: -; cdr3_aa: CASIGISDQETQYF; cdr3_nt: TGCGCCAGCATAGGGATTAGCGACCAAGAGACCCAGTACTTC
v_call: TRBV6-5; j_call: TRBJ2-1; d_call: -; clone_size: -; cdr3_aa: CASRAGGLHNEQFF; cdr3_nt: TGTGCCAGCAGGGCTGGCGGACTGCACAATGAGCAGTTCTTC
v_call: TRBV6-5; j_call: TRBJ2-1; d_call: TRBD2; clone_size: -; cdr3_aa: CASKGTSGTYNEQFF; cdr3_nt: TGTGCCAGCAAGGGGACTAGCGGGACCTACAATGAGCAGTTCTTC
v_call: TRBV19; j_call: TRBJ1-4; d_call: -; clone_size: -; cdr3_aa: CASSIGGTTPAQKELFF; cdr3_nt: TGTGCCAGTAGTATAGGGGGGACAACTCCTGCCCAGAAGGAACTGTTTTTT
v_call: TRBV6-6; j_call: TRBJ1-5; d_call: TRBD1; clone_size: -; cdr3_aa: CASKDRGVDQPQHF; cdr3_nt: TGTGCCAGCAAAGACAGGGGGGTCGATCAGCCCCAGCATTTT
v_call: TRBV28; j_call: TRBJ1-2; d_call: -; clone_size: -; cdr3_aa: CASSPDRYNGYTF; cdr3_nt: TGTGCCAGCAGTCCCGACAGGTACAATGGCTACACCTTC
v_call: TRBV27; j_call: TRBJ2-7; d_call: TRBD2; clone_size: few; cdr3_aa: CASSSPGLASYEQYF; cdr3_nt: TGTGCCAGCAGTTCGCCGGGACTAGCCTCCTACGAGCAGTACTTC
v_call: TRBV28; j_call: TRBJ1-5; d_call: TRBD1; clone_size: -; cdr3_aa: CASRTGIQPQHF; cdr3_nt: TGTGCCAGCAGGACAGGGATCCAGCCCCAGCATTTT
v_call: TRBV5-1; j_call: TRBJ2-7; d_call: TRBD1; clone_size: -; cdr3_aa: CASSPGTGSPYEQYF; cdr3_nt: TGCGCCAGCAGCCCCGGGACAGGGAGTCCCTACGAGCAGTACTTC
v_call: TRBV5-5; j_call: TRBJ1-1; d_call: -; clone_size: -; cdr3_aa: CASSSLLSGATEAFF; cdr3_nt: TGTGCCAGCAGCTCGCTACTTTCAGGGGCCACTGAAGCTTTCTTT
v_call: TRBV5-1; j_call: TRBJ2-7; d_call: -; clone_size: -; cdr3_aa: CASSLEPGAYEQYF; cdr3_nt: TGCGCCAGCAGCTTGGAACCGGGGGCCTACGAGCAGTACTTC